A selection of T cell receptor beta chains follows, all from one sample in a study of OX40 agonist ivuxolimab in advanced cancers. The protocol was immunoSEQ multiplex PCR, while the TCRdb copy is restricted to in-frame clones and leaves out a portion. The sample gives 70,000 to 85,000 clones, 84% of which show up once; approximately 2.1% is in the top ten. This specimen consisted of CD4+ or CD8+ T cells sorted from blood, obtained in a trial of the OX40 agonist ivuxolimab. The source is an adult with an advanced solid tumor such as melanoma, head and neck, liver or kidney cancer. Both conserved end residues are part of each CDR3. The order of the fields is D gene, clone size, V gene, J gene, CDR3 protein, CDR3 DNA. The D gene is left open where the match is weak. Where a row states a size, it is once, few, many or the class of an expanded clone; other rows omit it.

D: -; size: -; V: TRBV28; J: TRBJ2-7; CDR3: CASSGPRGPSYEQYF; DNA: TGTGCCAGCAGTGGCCCCCGGGGGCCCTCCTACGAGCAGTACTTC
D: -; size: -; V: TRBV2; J: TRBJ2-5; CDR3: CASRTSQETQYF; DNA: TGTGCCAGCAGGACTAGCCAAGAGACCCAGTACTTC
D: -; size: -; V: TRBV19; J: TRBJ1-5; CDR3: CASSKGGRAVLQPQHF; DNA: TGTGCCAGTAGTAAGGGGGGGCGCGCAGTTTTGCAGCCCCAGCATTTT
D: -; size: -; V: TRBV27; J: TRBJ2-7; CDR3: CASSLRAGPPYEQYF; DNA: TGTGCCAGCAGTCTCCGGGCCGGGCCTCCCTACGAGCAGTACTTC
D: -; size: -; V: TRBV19; J: TRBJ2-5; CDR3: CASRRAGGREETQYF; DNA: TGTGCCAGTAGACGGGCCGGGGGCAGGGAGGAGACCCAGTACTTC
D: TRBD1; size: -; V: TRBV2; J: TRBJ1-1; CDR3: CASSDRGLGTEAFF; DNA: TGTGCCAGCAGTGATAGGGGGCTGGGCACTGAAGCTTTCTTT
D: -; size: few; V: TRBV30; J: TRBJ1-1; CDR3: CAWSRPNTEAFF; DNA: TGTGCCTGGAGTCGGCCAAACACTGAAGCTTTCTTT
D: TRBD2; size: -; V: TRBV11-3; J: TRBJ2-1; CDR3: CASSFLAGGGGEQFF; DNA: TGTGCCAGCAGCTTCCTAGCGGGAGGTGGCGGTGAGCAGTTCTTC
D: -; size: -; V: TRBV11-2; J: TRBJ1-1; CDR3: CASSLGFGTRGAFF; DNA: TGTGCCAGCAGCTTAGGATTTGGGACCAGGGGAGCTTTCTTT
D: -; size: -; V: TRBV6-5; J: TRBJ1-1; CDR3: CASSLSLNTETEAFF; DNA: TGTGCCAGCAGTCTCTCCTTGAACACTGAAACTGAAGCTTTCTTT
D: TRBD2; size: -; V: TRBV10-1; J: TRBJ2-1; CDR3: CASGPGLAGGRYEQFF; DNA: TGCGCCAGCGGACCGGGACTAGCGGGAGGTCGGTATGAGCAGTTCTTC
D: -; size: -; V: TRBV25-1; J: TRBJ2-3; CDR3: CASSVGYGTDTQYF; DNA: TGTGCCAGCAGTGTAGGGTATGGCACAGATACGCAGTATTTT
D: -; size: -; V: TRBV28; J: TRBJ1-2; CDR3: CASSMGGPAGYGYTF; DNA: TGTGCCAGCAGTATGGGGGGCCCGGCAGGCTATGGCTACACCTTC
D: -; size: -; V: TRBV4-1; J: TRBJ1-3; CDR3: CASSLMTGASSLDSGNTIYF; DNA: TGCGCCAGCAGCCTAATGACAGGCGCTTCGTCCCTAGACTCTGGAAACACCATATATTTT
D: -; size: -; V: TRBV7-3; J: TRBJ2-2; CDR3: CASSKGDTGELFF; DNA: TGTGCCAGCAGCAAAGGGGATACCGGGGAGCTGTTTTTT
D: TRBD2; size: -; V: TRBV7-2; J: TRBJ2-6; CDR3: CASSLAQVAGGPDGANVLTF; DNA: TGTGCCAGCAGCTTAGCGCAGGTAGCGGGAGGGCCGGATGGGGCCAACGTCCTGACTTTC
D: -; size: -; V: TRBV6-5; J: TRBJ1-3; CDR3: CASRFSSGNTIYF; DNA: TGTGCCAGCAGGTTCTCCTCTGGAAACACCATATATTTT
D: -; size: few; V: TRBV19; J: TRBJ1-5; CDR3: CASTGAQRPQHF; DNA: TGTGCCAGTACAGGCGCCCAGAGGCCCCAGCATTTT
D: -; size: -; V: TRBV4-2; J: TRBJ1-1; CDR3: CASSQDLLSGTGSTATEAFF; DNA: TGTGCCAGCAGCCAAGATCTTCTCAGTGGGACCGGGAGTACTGCCACTGAAGCTTTCTTT
D: -; size: -; V: TRBV28; J: TRBJ2-5; CDR3: CASSEGQRQTQYF; DNA: TGTGCCAGCAGTGAGGGCCAGCGGCAGACCCAGTACTTC
D: -; size: -; V: TRBV5-4; J: TRBJ1-4; CDR3: CASSPQTPNEKLFF; DNA: TGTGCCAGCAGCCCCCAGACGCCTAATGAAAAACTGTTTTTT
D: -; size: -; V: TRBV12-5; J: TRBJ1-2; CDR3: CASGLVGANYGYTF; DNA: TGTGCTAGTGGTTTGGTAGGGGCAAACTATGGCTACACCTTC
D: -; size: -; V: TRBV7-2; J: TRBJ2-2; CDR3: CASSLVHAGRNTGELFF; DNA: TGTGCCAGCAGCTTAGTTCATGCGGGGCGAAACACCGGGGAGCTGTTTTTT
D: -; size: -; V: TRBV5-4; J: TRBJ1-2; CDR3: CASSLEQSYGYTF; DNA: TGTGCCAGCAGCTTGGAGCAGTCCTATGGCTACACCTTC
D: TRBD2; size: -; V: TRBV6-4; J: TRBJ2-3; CDR3: CASSVLAGGTDTQYF; DNA: TGTGCCAGCAGTGTCCTAGCGGGGGGCACAGATACGCAGTATTTT
D: TRBD2; size: -; V: TRBV11-2; J: TRBJ2-7; CDR3: CASSLDGGSSYEQYF; DNA: TGTGCCAGCAGCTTAGACGGCGGGAGCTCCTACGAGCAGTACTTC
D: TRBD2; size: -; V: TRBV7-2; J: TRBJ2-3; CDR3: CASSRARGGQDTQYF; DNA: TGTGCCAGCAGCCGCGCGCGGGGGGGCCAAGATACGCAGTATTTT
D: -; size: -; V: TRBV6-6; J: TRBJ1-2; CDR3: CASATRSVQYGYTF; DNA: TGTGCCAGCGCAACACGTTCAGTTCAATATGGCTACACCTTC
D: TRBD1; size: -; V: TRBV7-2; J: TRBJ2-7; CDR3: CASSLAQGGFEQYF; DNA: TGTGCCAGCAGCCTAGCACAGGGGGGTTTTGAGCAGTACTTC
D: -; size: -; V: TRBV7-3; J: TRBJ2-1; CDR3: CASSITRNNEQFF; DNA: TGTGCCAGCAGCATAACTAGGAACAATGAGCAGTTCTTC
D: -; size: -; V: TRBV4-1; J: TRBJ1-4; CDR3: CASSLTGPRSEKLFF; DNA: TGCGCCAGCAGCCTTACAGGGCCAAGGAGTGAAAAACTGTTTTTT
D: TRBD2; size: -; V: TRBV4-2; J: TRBJ2-7; CDR3: CASSQGAGVGYEQYF; DNA: TGTGCCAGCAGCCAAGGAGCGGGAGTTGGGTACGAGCAGTACTTC
D: -; size: once; V: TRBV7-2; J: TRBJ2-6; CDR3: CASSLVPRLSGANVLTF; DNA: TGTGCCAGCAGCTTAGTGCCCAGACTCTCTGGGGCCAACGTCCTGACTTTC
D: -; size: -; V: TRBV5-1; J: TRBJ1-1; CDR3: CASSVGFGPMNTEAFF; DNA: TGCGCCAGCAGCGTTGGTTTCGGGCCGATGAACACTGAAGCTTTCTTT
D: TRBD1; size: -; V: TRBV7-9; J: TRBJ1-5; CDR3: CASSFPGQNQPQHF; DNA: TGTGCCAGCAGCTTCCCGGGACAGAATCAGCCCCAGCATTTT
D: TRBD1; size: -; V: TRBV7-7; J: TRBJ2-3; CDR3: CASSPKEGQGWDTQYF; DNA: TGTGCCAGCAGCCCCAAAGAAGGACAGGGCTGGGATACGCAGTATTTT
D: -; size: -; V: TRBV27; J: TRBJ2-3; CDR3: CASSRDPRTDTQYF; DNA: TGTGCCAGCAGCCGGGACCCACGCACAGATACGCAGTATTTT